The 27 T cell receptor beta chains below come from one sample, sequenced in a study of blood T cell repertoires in COVID-19. TCRdb's copy holds only in-frame clones and misses some; the assay was immunoSEQ multiplex PCR. The sample holds roughly 200,000 clones, roughly 88% seen once. Sequenced material: PBMCs or T cells enriched from blood (not recorded which). Every receptor here comes from a man in his forties with acute COVID-19.

The gene calls are TRBV20-1 and TRBJ2-5; D might be TRBD2 (5 bases). V lost 5 bases, J lost 2 bases, and 6 bases lay in between. CDR1 is DFQATT, CDR2 SNEGSKA, per germline (reference sequence). The CDR3 consists of 11 residues. In nucleotides, the CDR3 is TGCAGTGCTCGGGGACAAGAGACCCAGTACTTC. This codes for CSARGQETQYF.

V usage is TRBV7-3 and J usage is TRBJ2-1; 8 bases map to TRBD2. This CDR3 has 14 amino acids. J was trimmed by 7 bases and V by 8 bases; bases with no gene match: 10. CDR1 is SGHTA and CDR2 is FQGTGA in the germline V gene. The CDR3 spells CASRAGGMGNEQFF. Written as DNA, the CDR3 is TGTGCCAGCCGGGCGGGAGGAATGGGGAATGAGCAGTTCTTC.

The chain has TRBV30 and TRBJ2-1; D possibly corresponds to TRBD2 (6 bases). V was clipped by 8 bases and J by 1 base, with 12 bases between them. This CDR3 has 13 amino acids. The germline gives CDR1 GTSNPN, CDR2 SVGIG (reference sequence). CDR3 DNA sequence: TGTGCCAGTCGGGACTGGTCCTACAATGAGCAGTTCTTC. Translation: CASRDWSYNEQFF. Complete variable domain (other parts from reference TRBV30 and TRBJ2-1): SQTIHQWPATLVQPVGSPLSLECTVEGTSNPNLYWYRQAAGRGLQLLFYSVGIGQISSEVPQNLSASRPQDRQFILSSKKLLLSDSGFYLCASRDWSYNEQFFGPGTRLTVL.

The rearrangement uses TRBV6-4 and TRBJ2-7; TRBD1 matches at 7 bases. The length of the CDR3 is 14 residues. Germline-derived CDR1 and CDR2 are MRHNA and SNTAGT. V was clipped by 6 bases and J by 0 bases; unmatched bases: 5. The CDR3 DNA reads as TGTGCCAGCAGCCCGGACAGGAGCTCCTACGAGCAGTACTTC. Translation gives CASSPDRSSYEQYF.

The rearrangement links TRBV18 to TRBJ2-7; 13 bases agree with TRBD2. The junction had 6 bases not matched to a gene; V was cut back by 2 bases and J by 5 bases. The CDR3 covers 16 residues. Germline CDR1 and CDR2: KGHSH and LQKENI. The CDR3 here is CASSPGTSGIIDEQYF. As DNA, the CDR3 is TGTGCCAGCTCACCAGGGACTAGCGGGATAATCGACGAGCAGTACTTC.

This clone was found once. The chain links TRBV24-1 to TRBJ1-5, with D perhaps matching TRBD1 (5 bases). The CDR3 sequence is 16 residues long. Trimming shortened V by 5 bases and J by 5 bases, and 18 bases separated the two germline ends. CDR1 is KGHDR and CDR2 is SFDVKD in the germline V gene. CDR3 sequence reads: CATSARGDSRYQPQHF. The DNA of the CDR3 is TGTGCCACCAGTGCTCGAGGGGACTCCCGATATCAGCCCCAGCATTTT.

The CDR3 region is CASRGAGNNGYTF. In nucleotides, the CDR3 is TGCGCCAGCAGAGGGGCAGGGAACAATGGCTACACCTTC. The genes are TRBV5-1 and TRBJ1-2; TRBD1 is a possible D gene (5 bases). Trimming pared 5 bases from V and 6 bases from J, leaving 14 bases between. There are 13 residues in the CDR3. From germline, CDR1 is SGHRS and CDR2 YFSETQ.

The rearrangement joins TRBV30 to TRBJ1-2; a weak D match, TRBD1 (6 bases). The V gene's germline CDR1 is GTSNPN and CDR2 SVGIG (reference sequence). Trimming removed 1 base at V and 4 bases at J, with 13 bases between. The CDR3 has 14 residues. The CDR3 sequence: CAWSANRVLYGYTF. The CDR3 DNA is TGTGCCTGGAGTGCCAACAGGGTCCTCTATGGCTACACCTTC.

The V call is TRBV9, the J call TRBJ2-5, with 7 bases matching TRBD1. V was clipped by 0 bases and J by 5 bases; unmatched bases: 22. Germline CDR1 is SGDLS and CDR2 is YYNGEE. This CDR3 spans 20 amino acids. DNA for the CDR3: TGTGCCAGCAGCGTAGCCGGTAGTTCGCCATCAAAGACAGGGTTGGAGACCCAGTACTTC. This gives the protein CASSVAGSSPSKTGLETQYF.

The CDR3 region is CASSARGSSYEQYF. As DNA, the CDR3 is TGTGCCAGCAGTGCCAGGGGGAGCTCCTACGAGCAGTACTTC. V gene TRBV2 combines with J gene TRBJ2-7; TRBD1 aligns across 7 bases. After removal of 4 bases from V and 0 bases from J, the junction contained 3 bases not matched to a gene. This CDR3 is built from 14 residues. The germline V gene encodes CDR1 SNHLY and CDR2 FYNNEI.

The chain employs TRBV5-1 and TRBJ2-3; 8 bases align to TRBD1. The germline V gene encodes CDR1 SGHRS and CDR2 YFSETQ. V shed 3 bases and J 2 bases; nucleotides not matched to a gene: 8. The CDR3 has 16 amino acids. CDR3 loop: CASSSGQGPFTDTQYF. The CDR3 nucleotides read TGCGCCAGCAGCTCTGGACAGGGACCTTTCACAGATACGCAGTATTTT.

V gene TRBV15 combines with J gene TRBJ2-1, with 14 bases lining up with TRBD2. Germline CDR1 and CDR2: LNHNV and YYDKDF (reference sequence). With V trimmed by 8 bases and J by 6 bases, 3 bases remained unmatched. There are 14 residues in the CDR3. This CDR3 reads CATGLAGGGNEQFF. The CDR3, as DNA: TGTGCCACCGGACTAGCGGGAGGTGGCAATGAGCAGTTCTTC.

The J gene is TRBJ2-6, the V gene TRBV27, with a tentative D call TRBD2 (6 bases). From germline, CDR1 is MNHEY and CDR2 SMNVEV (reference sequence). The CDR3 spans 19 residues. The V end lost 9 bases, the J end lost 1 base, and 25 bases lay between the germline ends. The CDR3 region is CASTTFVSGRNSGANVLTF. Written as DNA, the CDR3 is TGTGCCAGTACAACTTTCGTGAGTGGGAGGAATTCTGGGGCCAACGTCCTGACTTTC.

This rearrangement joins TRBV12-3 or TRBV12-4 to TRBJ2-1, with TRBD2 matching over 7 bases. The J segment lost 4 bases and the V segment lost 10 bases, leaving 7 bases of the junction unmatched. The CDR3 runs to 13 residues. CDR3 coding DNA: TGTGCCACGGGGGGAGGGTGGTACAATGAGCAGTTCTTC. Residues: CATGGGWYNEQFF.

The chain recombines TRBV13 with TRBJ2-7; D remains ambiguous. The CDR3 runs to 12 residues. Germline CDR1 PRHDT, CDR2 FYEKMQ (reference sequence). V was cut by 5 bases and J by 6 bases, with 11 bases left in between. The CDR3 DNA sequence: TGTGCCAGCAGCCGCCCTCCCAGCGAGCAGTACTTC. It codes for CASSRPPSEQYF.

In this sample, this clone turned up once. This chain joins TRBV7-2 and TRBJ2-5; tentative D call: TRBD2 (6 bases). Between the trimmed V and J ends, which lost 7 bases and 5 bases, there was a span of 14 bases. CDR1 SGHTA and CDR2 FQGNSA come from the germline V gene. The length of the CDR3 is 13 residues. CDR3 DNA: TGTGCCAGCACTGGGGCAGGAGGGGAGACCCAGTACTTC. The encoded protein is CASTGAGGETQYF.

J is TRBJ1-5 and V is TRBV2, with TRBD1 as a possible D gene (5 bases). V was clipped by 6 bases and J by 1 base, with 10 bases between them. CDR1 is SNHLY and CDR2 is FYNNEI in the germline V gene. CDR3 size: 14 residues. The CDR3 DNA is TGTGCCAGCAGGACAGATGAAAGCAATCAGCCCCAGCATTTT. It specifies CASRTDESNQPQHF.

This clone was picked up a small number of times. The V call is TRBV28, the J call TRBJ2-7; 7 nucleotides match TRBD1. This CDR3 has 16 amino acids. V shed 1 base, J shed 5 bases, and the junction held 11 bases outside the gene matches. The germline V gene encodes CDR1 MDHEN and CDR2 SYDVKM. The CDR3 DNA follows: TGTGCCAGCAGTTTATTCCTGCGGACAGGTAATAACGAGCAGTACTTC. Translated, it gives CASSLFLRTGNNEQYF.

The chain has TRBV5-1 and TRBJ2-1; 9 positions agree with TRBD2. The CDR3 has 15 residues. Trimming at V came to 3 bases and at J to 2 bases, leaving 3 bases not matched to a gene. Germline V CDR1 and CDR2: SGHRS, YFSETQ. The CDR3 region is CASSSTSGTYNEQFF. The DNA for the CDR3 is TGCGCCAGCAGCTCGACTAGCGGTACCTACAATGAGCAGTTCTTC.

The genes are TRBV6-5 and TRBJ1-2, with 7 bases matching TRBD1. Losses at the gene ends were 2 bases for V and 8 bases for J; bases not matched to a gene: 11. Per the germline V gene, CDR1 is MNHEY and CDR2 is SVGAGI. The CDR3 length is 15 residues. The DNA for the CDR3 is TGTGCCAGCAGTTACACTGGGACAGCAATTCGGGGCTACACCTTC. It codes for CASSYTGTAIRGYTF.

V and J are TRBV27 and TRBJ1-3; TRBD1 aligns across 10 bases. Germline trimming cut 7 bases from V and 4 bases from J; bases unmatched to any gene: 13. This CDR3 is built from 17 residues. The germline V gene encodes CDR1 MNHEY and CDR2 SMNVEV (reference sequence). The CDR3 nucleotides are TGTGCCAGCAAGGGACAGGGGAACAACTTGGGCGGAAACACCATATATTTT. It yields the protein CASKGQGNNLGGNTIYF.

This rearrangement joins TRBV18 to TRBJ2-1; maybe TRBD2 (6 bases). The germline V gene encodes CDR1 KGHSH and CDR2 LQKENI. This CDR3 spans 13 amino acids. V lost 1 base, J lost 8 bases, and 9 bases lay in between. CDR3 amino acids: CASSPRSGDEQFF. The CDR3 DNA follows: TGTGCCAGCTCACCACGTTCGGGGGATGAGCAGTTCTTC.

V and J are TRBV5-1 and TRBJ2-7; TRBD1 is a possible D gene (6 bases). The length of the CDR3 is 14 residues. CDR1 is SGHRS and CDR2 is YFSETQ in the germline V gene. The V end was cut by 4 bases, the J end by 3 bases, with 14 bases between. The CDR3 sequence is CASSPGASSYEQYF. CDR3 sequence (DNA): TGCGCCAGCAGCCCAGGGGCTTCGAGCTACGAGCAGTACTTC. The variable domain in full, with the rest retrieved from reference TRBV5-1 and TRBJ2-7, is KAGVTQTPRYLIKTRGQQVTLSCSPISGHRSVSWYQQTPGQGLQFLFEYFSETQRNKGNFPGRFSGRQFSNSRSEMNVSTLELGDSALYLCASSPGASSYEQYFGPGTRLTVT.

The J gene is TRBJ2-5, the V gene TRBV29-1; possibly TRBD2 for D (7 bases). CDR3 size: 15 residues. Looked up from germline, CDR1 is SQVTM and CDR2 is ANQGSEA. V dropped 0 bases and J dropped 4 bases, with 15 bases sitting between them. Written as DNA, the CDR3 is TGCAGCGTTGAAGAACGGGGGGCCGACGGAGAGACCCAGTACTTC. Translated, it gives CSVEERGADGETQYF.

A few counts support this clone. The rearrangement uses TRBV11-3 and TRBJ2-1; 8 nucleotides match TRBD2. Germline V gene sequence: CDR1 SGHNT, CDR2 YENEEA. Losses at the gene ends were 6 bases for V and 3 bases for J; bases not matched to a gene: 1. There are 13 residues in the CDR3. The CDR3 sequence is CASSTSGYNEQFF. CDR3 nucleotides: TGTGCCAGCAGTACTAGCGGCTACAATGAGCAGTTCTTC.

The CDR3 here is CASSVFVTGELFF. The CDR3 nucleotides are TGTGCCAGCAGCGTATTCGTCACCGGGGAGCTGTTTTTT. This chain uses TRBV9 with TRBJ2-2; D is unclear. The CDR3 has 13 amino acids. The germline gives CDR1 SGDLS, CDR2 YYNGEE. The V and J ends lost 1 base and 4 bases respectively, with 5 bases between them.

The chain carries TRBV27 and TRBJ2-1; TRBD1 might be the D (6 bases). This CDR3 is built from 15 residues. CDR1 MNHEY and CDR2 SMNVEV come from the germline V gene (reference sequence). Trimming removed 8 bases from V and 9 bases from J, with 23 bases in between. CDR3 in DNA: TGTGCCAGCTCGCCCCGGTTAGACCACAGGGCTGAGCAGTTCTTC. Residues: CASSPRLDHRAEQFF.